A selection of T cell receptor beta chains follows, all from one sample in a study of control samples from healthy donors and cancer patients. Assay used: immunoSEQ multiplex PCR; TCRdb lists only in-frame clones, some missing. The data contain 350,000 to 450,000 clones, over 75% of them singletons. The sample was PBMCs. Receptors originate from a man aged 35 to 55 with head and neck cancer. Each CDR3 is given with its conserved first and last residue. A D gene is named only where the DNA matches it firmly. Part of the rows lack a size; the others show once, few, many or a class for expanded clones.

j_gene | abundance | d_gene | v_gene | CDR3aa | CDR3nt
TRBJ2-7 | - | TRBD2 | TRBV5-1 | CASSLDATSGSYEQYF | TGCGCCAGCAGCTTGGATGCGACTAGCGGGTCCTACGAGCAGTACTTC
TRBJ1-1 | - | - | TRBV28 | CASSLGQPHTEAFF | TGTGCCAGCAGTTTGGGGCAGCCTCACACTGAAGCTTTCTTT
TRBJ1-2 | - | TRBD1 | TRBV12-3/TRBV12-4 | CASSSGTAYGYTF | TGTGCCAGCAGTTCCGGGACAGCCTATGGCTACACCTTC
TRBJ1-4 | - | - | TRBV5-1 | CASSSGTSGEKLFF | TGCGCCAGCAGTTCCGGGACATCGGGTGAAAAACTGTTTTTT
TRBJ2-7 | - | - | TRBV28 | CASSRFPGEQYF | TGTGCCAGCAGCCGGTTCCCGGGCGAGCAGTACTTC
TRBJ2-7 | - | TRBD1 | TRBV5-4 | CASSRRTGTYEQYF | TGTGCCAGCAGCCGCAGGACAGGGACCTACGAGCAGTACTTC
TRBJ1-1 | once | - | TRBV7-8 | CASSLASKGGQAFF | TGTGCCAGCAGCTTAGCAAGCAAGGGGGGGCAGGCTTTCTTT
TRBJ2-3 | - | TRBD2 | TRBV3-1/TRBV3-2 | CASSQGTSGSADTQYF | TGTGCCAGCAGCCAAGGGACTAGCGGGAGCGCAGATACGCAGTATTTT
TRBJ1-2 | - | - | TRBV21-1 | CASSKRARGQGWDGYTF | TGTGCCAGCAGCAAACGGGCAAGGGGACAGGGGTGGGATGGCTACACCTTC
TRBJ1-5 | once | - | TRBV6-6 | CASSYSSAGSNQPQHF | TGTGCCAGCAGTTACTCGAGTGCAGGGAGCAATCAGCCCCAGCATTTT
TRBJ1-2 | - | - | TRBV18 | CASSPSWGWDPQETNYGYTF | TGTGCCAGCTCACCCTCATGGGGTTGGGACCCCCAAGAGACTAACTATGGCTACACCTTC
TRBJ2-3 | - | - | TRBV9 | CASSVTEGTDTQYF | TGTGCCAGCAGCGTAACGGAGGGCACAGATACGCAGTATTTT